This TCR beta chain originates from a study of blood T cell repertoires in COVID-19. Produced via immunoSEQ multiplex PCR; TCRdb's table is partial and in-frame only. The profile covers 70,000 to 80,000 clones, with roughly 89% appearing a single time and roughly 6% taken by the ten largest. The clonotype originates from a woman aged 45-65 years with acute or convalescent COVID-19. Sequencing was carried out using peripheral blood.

CDR3 bases: TGTGCCAGCAGCTTAGCGGAGAATCCAACCTACGAGCAGTACTTC. Translating it yields CASSLAENPTYEQYF. The gene calls are TRBV7-2 and TRBJ2-7; no firm D call. The V and J ends lost 0 bases and 2 bases respectively, with 11 bases between them. The CDR3 length is 15 residues. Germline assignment: CDR1 SGHTA and CDR2 FQGNSA.